This TCR beta chain was sequenced in a study of T cells in Graves' hyperthyroidism and ophthalmopathy. At least ten counts were recorded for this clonotype. The antigen remains unidentified. Ophthalmopathy patients had Clinical Activity Score at least 3, NOSPECS grade at least 4, duration under 3 months. Patients showing uncontrolled infection, other autoimmune disease, pregnancy or lactation were ineligible. The investigators amplified TCR beta CDR3 regions from RNA transcripts. The study used the HTBI primer set for a first-round RT-PCR of the TCR CDR3. Each CDR3 protein gets one entry after TCRdb re-called the multiplex PCR reads with MiXCR. The data show about 640,000 distinct CDR3 sequences, with approximately 14% seen just once and under 15% held by the top ten. Study outcomes and limitations: A model built on 13 V-J features separated ophthalmopathy from stable hyperthyroidism.

CDR3 length: 12 amino acids. V lost 2 bases, J lost 6 bases, and 8 bases lay in between. Germline lookup yields CDR1 SEHNR and CDR2 FQNEAQ (reference sequence). The TCR sequence derives from a woman in her forties or fifties with Graves' ophthalmopathy. Sequences were obtained from blood. This chain joins TRBV7-9 and TRBJ2-7, with no clear D. The CDR3 coding sequence is TGTGCCAGCAGCTTACAAGTGTCCGAGCAGTACTTC. It specifies CASSLQVSEQYF.